This TCR beta chain is drawn from a study of shared clonotypes between healthy human individuals. The assay was immunoSEQ multiplex PCR, and TCRdb's table has in-frame clones only and misses some. The repertoire consists of around 1,900,000 clones, with around 95% occurring once and the leading ten covering around 1.7%. The naive CD8 population came from CD45RO-negative cells selected for CCR7, without terminally differentiated effector memory CD45RA+ cells. V shed 1 base, J shed 1 base, and the junction held 8 bases outside the gene matches. Per germline, CDR1 LGHNA and CDR2 YNFKEQ. This CDR3 region has 18 residues.

The V gene is TRBV4-2, the J gene TRBJ2-1; 9 nucleotides line up with TRBD2. Sequenced material: naive CD8+ T cells from PBMCs. This clonotype was obtained from a man between 18 and 29 years old in good health. Some clones in this sample may be carry-over from other donors' samples. The CDR3 sequence is CASSQAASGTGSYNEQFF. In nucleotides, the CDR3 is TGTGCCAGCAGCCAAGCGGCTAGCGGGACGGGGTCCTACAATGAGCAGTTCTTC.